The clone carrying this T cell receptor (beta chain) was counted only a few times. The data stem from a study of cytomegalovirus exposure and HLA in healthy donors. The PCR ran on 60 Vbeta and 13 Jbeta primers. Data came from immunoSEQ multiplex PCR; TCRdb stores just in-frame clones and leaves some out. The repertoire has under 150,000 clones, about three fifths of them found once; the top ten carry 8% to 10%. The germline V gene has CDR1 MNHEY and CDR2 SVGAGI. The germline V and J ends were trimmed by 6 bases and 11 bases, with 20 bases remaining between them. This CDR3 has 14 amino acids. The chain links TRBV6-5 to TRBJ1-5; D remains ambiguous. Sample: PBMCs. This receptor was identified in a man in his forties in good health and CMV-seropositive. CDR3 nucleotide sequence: TGTGCCAGCAGCTCCGACACGAACCTCGTAGCCCAGCATTTT. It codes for CASSSDTNLVAQHF.